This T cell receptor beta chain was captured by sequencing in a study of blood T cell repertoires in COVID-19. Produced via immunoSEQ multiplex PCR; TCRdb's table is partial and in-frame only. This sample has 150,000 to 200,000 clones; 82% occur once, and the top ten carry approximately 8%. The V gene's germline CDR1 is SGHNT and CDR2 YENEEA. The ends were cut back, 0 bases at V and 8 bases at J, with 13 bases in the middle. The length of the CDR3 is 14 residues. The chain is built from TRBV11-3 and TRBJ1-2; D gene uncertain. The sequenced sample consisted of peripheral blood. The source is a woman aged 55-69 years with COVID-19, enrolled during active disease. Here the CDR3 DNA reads TGTGCCAGCAGCTTAGACCCATCGGGAGTCGGCTACACCTTC. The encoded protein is CASSLDPSGVGYTF.